These T cell receptor beta chains were read from a single sample in a study of human T cells and chemical hapten exposure. TCRdb used MiXCR to reprocess the RACE reads, holding one entry per CDR3 protein. The sample consists of about 84,000 distinct CDR3 sequences, roughly 10% of them appearing once. The sample consisted of whole blood, taken in connection with sensitization to the hapten diphenylcyclopropenone (DPC). Receptors originate from a woman aged 30 to 39 with alopecia areata. Some clones in this sample may be carry-over from other donors' samples. The CDR3 runs from the conserved cysteine through the conserved F or W. D genes are given only for firm matches. Size is omitted from some rows. Given values are once, few, many or a class for expanded clones.

j_gene	d_gene	v_gene	abundance	CDR3aa	CDR3nt
TRBJ1-1	-	TRBV7-2	many	CASSSNQGREAFF	TGTGCCAGCAGCTCGAACCAGGGGAGAGAAGCTTTCTTT
TRBJ2-3	TRBD2	TRBV15	-	CATSSRLANSDTQYF	TGTGCCACCAGCAGTAGACTAGCCAACTCGGATACGCAGTATTTT
TRBJ2-1	-	TRBV5-6	many	CASSALGPAVNEQFF	TGTGCCAGCAGCGCCCTGGGACCGGCGGTCAATGAGCAGTTCTTC
TRBJ2-3	-	TRBV27	-	CASSLWGRTDTQYF	TGTGCCAGCAGTTTATGGGGCCGCACAGATACGCAGTATTTT
TRBJ1-5	TRBD1	TRBV19	many	CASSIEGGQLNQPQHF	TGTGCCAGTAGTATAGAAGGGGGACAGCTTAATCAGCCCCAGCATTTT
TRBJ2-3	TRBD2	TRBV9	-	CASSVWASGGADTQYF	TGTGCCAGCAGCGTTTGGGCTAGCGGGGGGGCAGATACGCAGTATTTT
TRBJ2-1	TRBD2	TRBV18	few	CASSRTRRSHGGDEQFF	TGTGCCAGCTCACGGACCCGTAGGAGCCACGGGGGGGATGAGCAGTTCTTC
TRBJ2-1	-	TRBV18	many	CASSPPYSGGSNEQFF	TGTGCCAGCTCACCACCTTATAGCGGAGGCAGTAATGAGCAGTTCTTC
TRBJ2-1	-	TRBV5-1	many	CASSLAFGNEQFF	TGCGCCAGCAGCTTGGCTTTCGGCAATGAGCAGTTCTTC
TRBJ1-3	-	TRBV28	many	CASRTGPTSRHSGNTIYF	TGTGCCAGCAGAACAGGGCCGACGTCTCGACACTCTGGAAACACCATATATTTT
TRBJ1-5	TRBD1	TRBV5-8	-	CASSRTGGKQPQHF	TGTGCCAGCAGCAGAACAGGGGGCAAACAGCCCCAGCATTTT
TRBJ2-5	-	TRBV10-3	many	CATKAEGETQYF	TGTGCCACCAAAGCGGAAGGAGAGACCCAGTACTTC
TRBJ2-7	TRBD2	TRBV7-2	many	CASSPSAGDEQYF	TGTGCCAGCAGCCCCTCGGCGGGAGACGAGCAGTACTTC
TRBJ2-7	-	TRBV10-2	many	CATTIEAGVVGQYF	TGCGCCACCACGATTGAAGCGGGCGTGGTCGGGCAGTACTTC
TRBJ1-1	-	TRBV18	few	CASSPVSNTEAFF	TGTGCCAGCTCACCCGTATCGAACACTGAAGCTTTCTTT
TRBJ2-4	-	TRBV29-1	-	CSPVDRWVANIQYF	TGCAGCCCAGTTGACCGCTGGGTAGCCAACATTCAGTACTTC
TRBJ2-1	-	TRBV28	few	CASSLSLTGTYNEQFF	TGTGCCAGCAGTTTATCCCTAACAGGGACCTACAATGAGCAGTTCTTC
TRBJ2-5	-	TRBV5-4	-	CASSLDDRPQETQYF	TGTGCCAGCAGCTTGGACGACCGCCCCCAGGAGACCCAGTACTTC
TRBJ2-5	TRBD2	TRBV11-2	many	CASSLGVLAGQETQYF	TGTGCCAGCAGCTTAGGGGTGTTAGCGGGCCAAGAGACCCAGTACTTC
TRBJ2-7	-	TRBV7-2	few	CASSFTPRDEQYF	TGTGCCAGCAGCTTTACCCCTAGAGACGAGCAGTACTTC
TRBJ2-5	TRBD1	TRBV4-3	many	CASSQVQGATETQYF	TGCGCCAGCAGCCAAGTACAGGGGGCAACGGAGACCCAGTACTTC
TRBJ1-2	-	TRBV4-3	few	CANSQDPQSTNYGYTF	TGCGCCAACAGCCAAGATCCCCAGAGTACTAACTATGGCTACACCTTC
TRBJ1-3	-	TRBV20-1	many	CRAAGTGNTIYF	TGCAGAGCGGCGGGGACAGGAAACACCATATATTTT
TRBJ1-6	TRBD1	TRBV7-8	many	CASSPGQHNSPLHF	TGTGCCAGCAGCCCGGGACAGCATAATTCACCCCTCCACTTT
TRBJ2-1	TRBD2	TRBV29-1	many	CSVPSGSSYNEQFF	TGCAGCGTTCCCAGCGGGAGCTCCTACAATGAGCAGTTCTTC
TRBJ2-1	-	TRBV21-1	many	CASSKEVTIRSYNEQFF	TGTGCCAGCAGCAAAGAGGTGACGATCCGCTCCTACAATGAGCAGTTCTTC
TRBJ1-1	-	TRBV5-4	-	CASSSRRENTEAFF	TGTGCCAGCAGCTCCAGACGGGAGAACACTGAAGCTTTCTTT
TRBJ1-5	-	TRBV20-1	many	CSAKGPDQPQHF	TGCAGTGCTAAAGGTCCGGATCAGCCCCAGCATTTT
TRBJ1-5	TRBD1	TRBV12-3/TRBV12-4	many	CASSLGQGTGDNQPQHF	TGTGCCAGCAGTTTAGGACAGGGAACAGGGGATAATCAGCCCCAGCATTTT
TRBJ1-4	-	TRBV4-1	many	CASRGVNEKLFF	TGCGCCAGCAGAGGAGTAAATGAAAAACTGTTTTTT
TRBJ2-1	-	TRBV12-3/TRBV12-4	many	CASSQKYNEQFF	TGTGCCAGCAGCCAGAAGTACAATGAGCAGTTCTTC
TRBJ2-3	-	TRBV29-1	few	CSVEELVTDTQYF	TGCAGCGTTGAAGAGCTAGTCACAGATACGCAGTATTTT
TRBJ1-4	-	TRBV7-2	many	CASKAGGANEKLFF	TGTGCCAGCAAGGCGGGGGGAGCTAATGAAAAACTGTTTTTT
TRBJ2-5	TRBD2	TRBV10-1	-	CASSARLAGAQETQYF	TGCGCCAGCAGTGCTCGACTAGCGGGGGCCCAAGAGACCCAGTACTTC
TRBJ1-3	TRBD1	TRBV6-1	many	CASSARDRDSAGNTIYF	TGTGCCAGCAGTGCCCGGGACAGGGATTCGGCGGGAAACACCATATATTTT
TRBJ1-1	-	TRBV6-2/TRBV6-3	many	CASSYSRGFRNTEAFF	TGTGCCAGCAGTTACTCTCGAGGGTTCAGGAACACTGAAGCTTTCTTT
TRBJ2-3	TRBD2	TRBV28	many	CASNRPGLASTDTQYF	TGTGCCAGCAACCGACCGGGACTAGCTAGCACAGATACGCAGTATTTT
TRBJ1-5	-	TRBV29-1	many	CSVRENSNQPQHF	TGCAGCGTCAGGGAAAATAGCAATCAGCCCCAGCATTTT
TRBJ1-4	-	TRBV29-1	-	CSVEHNEKLFF	TGCAGCGTCGAACATAATGAAAAACTGTTTTTT
TRBJ2-7	TRBD2	TRBV9	many	CASSVGGGVYEQYF	TGTGCCAGCAGCGTAGGGGGAGGGGTCTACGAGCAGTACTTC
TRBJ2-7	TRBD1	TRBV5-5	-	CASSGRPGQGVRYEQYF	TGTGCCAGCAGCGGCCGTCCGGGACAGGGTGTCCGGTACGAGCAGTACTTC
TRBJ2-2	-	TRBV7-9	many	CASSLPLGELFF	TGTGCCAGCAGCTTACCCCTTGGGGAGCTGTTTTTT
TRBJ2-5	TRBD2	TRBV6-2/TRBV6-3	many	CASSRRLAGLETQYF	TGTGCCAGCAGTCGGCGACTAGCGGGACTCGAGACCCAGTACTTC
TRBJ2-7	-	TRBV28	-	CASRDGPLQYF	TGTGCCAGCAGAGACGGACCCCTGCAGTACTTC
TRBJ2-7	TRBD2	TRBV20-1	many	CSARAGTSVYEQYF	TGCAGTGCTAGAGCCGGGACTAGCGTGTACGAGCAGTACTTC
TRBJ2-7	TRBD2	TRBV19	many	CATGGTSGREQYF	TGTGCCACCGGCGGGACTAGCGGGAGGGAGCAGTACTTC
TRBJ2-1	-	TRBV7-2	-	CASSYGGHNEQFF	TGTGCCAGCAGCTACGGGGGACACAATGAGCAGTTCTTC
TRBJ1-5	-	TRBV28	-	CASRENSNQPQHF	TGTGCCAGCAGAGAGAATAGCAATCAGCCCCAGCATTTC
TRBJ2-1	-	TRBV20-1	-	CSARVGWHNEQFF	TGCAGTGCTAGAGTGGGGTGGCACAATGAGCAGTTCTTC
TRBJ1-2	-	TRBV4-3	-	CASSQASGYGYTF	TGCGCCAGCAGCCAAGCTAGTGGCTATGGCTACACCTTC
TRBJ1-5	TRBD1	TRBV20-1	many	CSANPGQGNQPQHF	TGCAGTGCCAACCCGGGACAGGGCAATCAGCCCCAGCATTTT
TRBJ2-1	TRBD2	TRBV5-8	-	CASSLDWSGGAIYEQFF	TGTGCCAGCAGCTTGGATTGGAGCGGGGGGGCGATCTATGAGCAGTTCTTC